Reported below is one T cell receptor beta chain. This sample stems from a study of blood T cell repertoires in COVID-19. How the authors handled the data: Quantification of nucleated cells was approximated via reference gene primer amplification. Profiling relied on immunoSEQ multiplex PCR, and the TCRdb table lists in-frame clones only, not all of them. V and J calls and clone size come straight from that table; D and trimming were deduced from the DNA. In the table there are roughly 700,000 clones, 90% of which are singletons. The CDR3 runs to 14 residues. Trimming left V 3 bases short and J 3 bases short, with 11 bases between. Germline CDR1 reads MGHDK; CDR2 reads SYGVNS.

The chain is built from TRBV25-1 and TRBJ2-5; D is perhaps TRBD1 (6 bases). Specimen: peripheral blood. This clonotype was sampled from a woman aged 18-35 years with acute or convalescent COVID-19. CDR3 in amino acids: CASSDLGGKETQYF. CDR3 bases: TGTGCCAGCAGTGACTTAGGGGGAAAAGAGACCCAGTACTTC. Together with reference TRBV25-1 and TRBJ2-5, the CDR3 gives the full variable domain: EADIYQTPRYLVIGTGKKITLECSQTMGHDKMYWYQQDPGMELHLIHYSYGVNSTEKGDLSSESTVSRIRTEHFPLTLESARPSHTSQYLCASSDLGGKETQYFGPGTRLLVL.